Below are 27 T cell receptor beta chains sequenced from a single sample in a study of T cell repertoires in cytomegalovirus infection. TCRdb independently ran MiXCR on the reads; one entry per CDR3 protein. The profile shows hundreds of thousands of distinct CDR3 sequences, 15% to 20% of them singletons. Material: PBMCs. These receptors were collected from a human donor in good health (CMV status not recorded). Some clones in this sample may be carry-over from other donors' samples.

This clonotype was counted at least ten times. V and J are TRBV6-1 and TRBJ1-2, with a tentative D call TRBD1 (6 bases). Between the trimmed V and J ends, which lost 6 bases and 2 bases, there was a span of 10 bases. Germline loops: CDR1 MNHNS, CDR2 SASEGT. This CDR3 has 13 residues. In DNA form, the CDR3 reads TGTGCCAGCAGGCCAGGGGTAAACTATGGCTACACCTTC. Amino acid sequence: CASRPGVNYGYTF.

This clonotype was seen a handful of times. CDR3 DNA sequence: TGCAGTGCTAGCCCCCATACAGGGCGCACTGAAGCTTTCTTT. It is translated as CSASPHTGRTEAFF. This chain joins TRBV20-1 and TRBJ1-1; weak D call: TRBD1 (6 bases). Trimming took 3 bases from V and 4 from J, leaving 15 bases between them. Germline CDR1 and CDR2: DFQATT and SNEGSKA (reference sequence). The CDR3 loop spans 14 amino acids.

This clonotype was seen ten or more times. The chain combines TRBV5-4 with TRBJ2-3; D possibly uses TRBD1 or TRBD2 (5 bases each). V lost 0 bases and J lost 7, with 12 bases in between. The CDR3 is 14 amino acids. Germline lookup yields CDR1 SGHNT and CDR2 YYREEE (reference sequence). The CDR3, as DNA: TGTGCCAGCAGCTTGGTGGGACCTTTCAATACGCAGTATTTT. It encodes CASSLVGPFNTQYF. Based on the CDR3 plus reference TRBV5-4 and TRBJ2-3, the full variable domain is ETGVTQSPTHLIKTRGQQVTLRCSSQSGHNTVSWYQQALGQGPQFIFQYYREEENGRGNFPPRFSGLQFPNYSSELNVNALELDDSALYLCASSLVGPFNTQYFGPGTRLTVL.

Here the CDR3 reads CASSPYQNTYEQYF. Here the CDR3 DNA reads TGTGCCAGCAGTCCCTATCAGAACACCTACGAGCAGTACTTC. The chain has TRBV6-2 or TRBV6-3 and TRBJ2-7, with D unclear. The ends were cut back, 5 bases at V and 2 bases at J, with 13 bases in the middle. The CDR3 has 14 residues. Germline values: CDR1 MNHEY, CDR2 SVGEGT.

The rearrangement joins TRBV7-6 to TRBJ1-1; perhaps TRBD1 as D (5 bases). V lost 1 base and J 0 bases, leaving 9 bases between the germline ends. The CDR3 extends over 15 amino acids. Per germline, CDR1 SGHVS and CDR2 FNYEAQ. CDR3 coding DNA: TGTGCCAGCAGCTTAGTGGGACTCCTGAACACTGAAGCTTTCTTT. Amino acids: CASSLVGLLNTEAFF.

This clonotype has a count of ten or more. The chain is built from TRBV7-2 and TRBJ1-1; no clear D. This CDR3 comprises 13 residues. In germline, CDR1 is SGHTA, CDR2 FQGNSA. V dropped 5 bases and J dropped 7 bases, with 14 bases sitting between them. Written as DNA, the CDR3 is TGTGCCAGCAGCCGCGCCGTGCCCGTTGAAGCTTTCTTT. This sequence encodes CASSRAVPVEAFF.

In this sample, this clonotype turned up a few times. The chain couples TRBV28 to TRBJ1-5; 8 positions match TRBD1. The length of the CDR3 is 17 residues. The V gene end was trimmed by 3 bases and the J gene end by 1 base; junction bases not matched to a gene: 8. From germline, CDR1 is MDHEN and CDR2 SYDVKM. CDR3 DNA sequence: TGTGCCAGCAGTTTCGGCCAACAGGGGGAAAGCAATCAGCCCCAGCATTTT. Translating gives CASSFGQQGESNQPQHF. The entire variable domain, with the rest obtained from reference TRBV28 and TRBJ1-5, is as follows: DVKVTQSSRYLVKRTGEKVFLECVQDMDHENMFWYRQDPGLGLRLIYFSYDVKMKEKGDIPEGYSVSREKKERFSLILESASTNQTSMYLCASSFGQQGESNQPQHFGDGTRLSIL.

This clonotype appeared a few times. This chain links TRBV28 with TRBJ1-1; D may be TRBD1 (5 bases). The CDR3 extends over 14 amino acids. The V end was cut by 5 bases, the J end by 1 base, with 11 bases between. The germline CDR1 and CDR2 sequences are MDHEN and SYDVKM. The CDR3 DNA is TGTGCCAGCAGTCCGATAGACAGGAACACTGAAGCTTTCTTT. It encodes CASSPIDRNTEAFF. The full variable domain, its missing parts supplied by reference TRBV28 and TRBJ1-1, is DVKVTQSSRYLVKRTGEKVFLECVQDMDHENMFWYRQDPGLGLRLIYFSYDVKMKEKGDIPEGYSVSREKKERFSLILESASTNQTSMYLCASSPIDRNTEAFFGQGTRLTVV.

This chain connects TRBV20-1 to TRBJ2-7; no firm D call. The CDR3 runs to 10 residues. The germline V gene has CDR1 DFQATT and CDR2 SNEGSKA (reference sequence). The germline V and J ends were trimmed by 6 bases and 4 bases, with 7 bases remaining between them. CDR3 residues: CSAGPYEQYF. The CDR3 bases are TGCAGTGCAGGCCCTTACGAGCAGTACTTC.

This clonotype occurred a few times. The chain carries TRBV12-3 or TRBV12-4 and TRBJ2-6; the D call may be TRBD1 or TRBD2 (6 bases each). The CDR3 loop spans 14 amino acids. V dropped 3 bases and J dropped 5 bases, with 8 bases sitting between them. In DNA, the CDR3 is TGTGCCAGCAGTTTCGGGGGCTGGGCCAACGTCCTGACTTTC. Its translation is CASSFGGWANVLTF.

This clonotype was seen at least ten times. The genes are TRBV7-2 and TRBJ2-7; D not certain. V lost 5 bases, J lost 0 bases, and 11 bases lay in between. CDR1 SGHTA and CDR2 FQGNSA come from the germline V gene. This CDR3 has 14 amino acids. CDR3 sequence (DNA): TGTGCCAGCAGCCGACGGGTCGGCTCCTACGAGCAGTACTTC. As protein: CASSRRVGSYEQYF.

This clonotype has more than one count but fewer than ten. This chain joins TRBV6-6 and TRBJ2-4; no clear D gene. This CDR3 has 16 amino acids. V was clipped by 1 base and J by 0 bases, with 10 bases between them. Germline CDR1 and CDR2: MNHNY and SVGAGI (reference sequence). The CDR3 loop is CASSYLDGLAKNIQYF. In nucleotides, the CDR3 is TGTGCCAGCAGTTACTTGGACGGGCTAGCCAAAAACATTCAGTACTTC.

This chain uses TRBV5-1 with TRBJ1-5; TRBD1 matches 8 bases. J gave up 5 bases and V 9 bases, and 7 bases lay outside the gene matches. Germline CDR1 is SGHRS and CDR2 is YFSETQ. CDR3 length equals 13 residues. The CDR3, as DNA: TGCGCCACCCCGGACAGGGAGCATCAGCCCCAGCATTTT. Translated: CATPDREHQPQHF.

This chain links TRBV12-3 or TRBV12-4 with TRBJ2-5; D not resolved. The CDR3 extends over 12 amino acids. With 3 bases removed from V and 10 bases from J, the gap between germline ends came to 12 bases. CDR3 bases: TGTGCCAGCAGTTTTGGGCTGAAAAACCAGTACTTC. It specifies CASSFGLKNQYF.

This clonotype turned up a few times. The chain couples TRBV20-1 to TRBJ1-4; D not certain. Trimming pared 3 bases from V and 8 bases from J, leaving 7 bases between. Germline V gene lookup returns CDR1 DFQATT and CDR2 SNEGSKA (reference sequence). This CDR3 region has 11 residues. The CDR3 nucleotides are TGCAGTGCTAGTCCGGGCGAAAAACTGTTTTTT. As protein: CSASPGEKLFF.

In DNA, the CDR3 is TGCAGTGCTCCAGCAACAAGGGGAGGGTCGTACACTGAAGCTTTCTTT. Its translation is CSAPATRGGSYTEAFF. The chain carries TRBV20-1 and TRBJ1-1; tentatively, D is TRBD1 (5 bases). Germline CDR1 DFQATT, CDR2 SNEGSKA (reference sequence). V lost 5 bases and J lost 3, with 22 bases in between. The CDR3 runs 16 residues.

The table lists this clonotype with many counts. This chain links TRBV7-9 with TRBJ1-6, with TRBD1 matching over 7 bases. The ends lost 5 bases at V and 14 bases at J; junction bases unmatched: 12. The CDR3 is 14 residues long. Looked up from germline, CDR1 is SEHNR and CDR2 is FQNEAQ (reference sequence). CDR3 coding DNA: TGTGCCAGCAGCCCCGGGACAGAGGCTGCGGCCCTCCACTTT. It yields the protein CASSPGTEAAALHF. The full variable domain, in which reference TRBV7-9 and TRBJ1-6 provide the parts outside the CDR3, is DTGVSQNPRHKITKRGQNVTFRCDPISEHNRLYWYRQTLGQGPEFLTYFQNEAQLEKSRLLSDRFSAERPKGSFSTLEIQRTEQGDSAMYLCASSPGTEAAALHFGNGTRLTVT.

The chain joins TRBV6-6 to TRBJ2-6, with D tentatively TRBD2 (5 bases). Trimming removed 6 bases from V and 0 bases from J, with 6 bases in between. The germline V gene has CDR1 MNHNY and CDR2 SVGAGI (reference sequence). The length of the CDR3 is 14 residues. The CDR3 sequence: CASSEGSGANVLTF. The CDR3 DNA reads TGTGCCAGCAGCGAGGGCTCTGGGGCCAACGTCCTGACTTTC.

There are many counts of this clonotype. The V gene is TRBV7-2, the J gene TRBJ2-3; TRBD2 matches at 8 bases. With V trimmed by 4 bases and J by 2 bases, 11 bases remained unmatched. Germline V lookup: CDR1 SGHTA, CDR2 FQGNSA. The CDR3 runs 17 residues. CDR3 protein: CASSSRLTGGNTDTQYF. As DNA, the CDR3 is TGTGCCAGCAGCTCTCGCCTGACGGGGGGGAACACAGATACGCAGTATTTT.

This clonotype was seen repeatedly, ten times or more. The V call is TRBV7-2, the J call TRBJ1-6; 7 positions agree with TRBD1. V gave up 1 base and J gave up 12 bases; unmatched junction bases: 6. The V gene's germline CDR1 is SGHTA and CDR2 FQGNSA. The CDR3 spans 14 residues. The CDR3 protein is CASSLVAQGGPLHF. For the CDR3, the DNA is TGTGCCAGCAGCTTAGTCGCCCAGGGGGGACCCCTCCACTTT.

V is TRBV4-1 and J is TRBJ1-1, with D possibly TRBD1 on 6 matching bases. The V and J ends lost 2 bases and 5 bases respectively, with 9 bases between them. The CDR3 has 13 residues. From germline, CDR1 is MGHRA and CDR2 YSYEKL. In nucleotides, the CDR3 is TGCGCCAGCAGCCAAAGACAGGATACTGAAGCTTTCTTT. Protein product: CASSQRQDTEAFF.

This clonotype was observed at least ten times. V gene TRBV12-3 or TRBV12-4 combines with J gene TRBJ2-7, with D unclear. The CDR3 has 14 residues. Deletions cut 7 bases from V and 1 base from J, with 14 bases between. CDR3 loop: CASTLGLGSYEQYF. The CDR3 coding sequence is TGTGCCAGCACCCTAGGGTTGGGGTCCTACGAGCAGTACTTC.

This clonotype has more than one count but fewer than ten. An end of the junction does not agree with germline; a read error may underlie this. The genes are TRBV20-1 and TRBJ2-5; D remains unclear. This CDR3 has 16 residues. The V gene's germline CDR1 is DFQATT and CDR2 SNEGSKA (reference sequence). CDR3 in amino acids: CSAIPADSSLREAQYF. The CDR3 DNA sequence: TGCAGTGCTATCCCCGCGGATAGCTCCCTAAGAGAGGCCCAGTACTTC.

The chain recombines TRBV2 with TRBJ2-3; D may be TRBD1 (6 bases). The germline V and J ends were trimmed by 6 bases and 3 bases, with 10 bases remaining between them. The CDR3 length is 13 residues. In germline, CDR1 is SNHLY, CDR2 FYNNEI. The CDR3 DNA sequence: TGTGCCAGCAGACAGGGTCGGACAGATACGCAGTATTTT. Encoded protein: CASRQGRTDTQYF.

This clonotype was recorded at least ten times. The CDR3 sequence is CASSWGHNQPQHF. CDR3 DNA sequence: TGTGCCAGCAGTTGGGGCCACAATCAGCCCCAGCATTTT. V usage is TRBV6-6 and J usage is TRBJ1-5; D is perhaps TRBD1 (5 bases). CDR1 and CDR2 (germline): MNHNY, SVGAGI (reference sequence). The CDR3 runs to 13 residues. V shed 4 bases and J shed 3 bases, with 7 bases lying between them.

The chain joins TRBV12-3 or TRBV12-4 to TRBJ2-7; 7 positions match TRBD1. V shed 8 bases and J 3 bases; nucleotides not matched to a gene: 7. The CDR3 covers 13 residues. The CDR3 is CASSTGVDYEQYF. Written as DNA, the CDR3 is TGTGCCAGCTCCACAGGGGTCGACTACGAGCAGTACTTC.

A note on this clonotype: A much more abundant neighbour one base away suggests this may be a read error. The CDR3 is CARSEAQRLPQHF. For the CDR3, the DNA is TGCGCCCGCAGTGAGGCTCAACGACTACCCCAGCATTTT. The chain combines TRBV10-2 with TRBJ1-5; D is undetermined. Germline CDR1 and CDR2: WSHSY and SAAADI. The CDR3 has 13 amino acids.